The rows below give T cell receptor beta chains drawn from one sample of a study of CXCR3-negative and CXCR3-positive naive CD8 T cells. No DNA is given; TCRdb re-called the 5' RACE reads and lists each CDR3 protein once. The sample's table shows about 130,000 distinct CDR3 sequences. Sequencing was done on a sample of naive CXCR3+ CD8+ T cells from blood. The receptor source for this set is a human donor in good health. Some clones in this sample may be carry-over from other donors' samples. Both conserved end residues are part of each CDR3.

cdr3_length | j_call | v_call | cdr3_aa
14 | TRBJ2-5 | TRBV7-8 | CASSPPGRRETQYF
15 | TRBJ1-2 | TRBV5-4 | CASSGEQGDLYGYTF
13 | TRBJ2-5 | TRBV12-3/TRBV12-4 | CASSPLRGETQYF
14 | TRBJ1-5 | TRBV4-3 | CASSQGLSGQPQHF
15 | TRBJ2-7 | TRBV28 | CASSPGLAGSYEQYF
14 | TRBJ2-5 | TRBV28 | CASSLTSGGETQYF
17 | TRBJ2-7 | TRBV28 | CASSPFMPGEGNYEQYF
15 | TRBJ2-1 | TRBV6-4 | CASSEAGGSYNEQFF
15 | TRBJ2-7 | TRBV9 | CASSQTRSGDYEQYF
16 | TRBJ2-7 | TRBV6-1 | CASRYPSDGVVNEQYF
15 | TRBJ2-5 | TRBV28 | CASSPPGRKEETQYF
16 | TRBJ1-4 | TRBV7-9 | CASSLRSGTAFEKLFF
14 | TRBJ1-2 | TRBV11-2 | CASSQTGGDYGYTF
17 | TRBJ2-2 | TRBV4-3 | CASSQDKGAPNTGELFF
13 | TRBJ2-3 | TRBV12-3/TRBV12-4 | CASSFTRADTQYF
14 | TRBJ2-6 | TRBV29-1 | CSVGTPSGANVLTF
14 | TRBJ1-2 | TRBV5-6 | CASSSPGQSYGYTF
15 | TRBJ2-5 | TRBV6-5 | CASSYMGSAQETQYF
12 | TRBJ1-1 | TRBV14 | CASSQGFTEAFF
14 | TRBJ2-7 | TRBV27 | CASSWGPSGYEQYF
14 | TRBJ2-1 | TRBV7-3 | CASSRLAGDGEQFF